Listed here are 10 T cell receptor beta chains from one sample, sequenced in a study of shared clonotypes between healthy human individuals. TCRdb keeps only in-frame clones here, not all; method: immunoSEQ multiplex PCR. The repertoire holds about 2 million clones, with just under 95% as singletons. The naive CD8 fraction comprised CD45RO-negative cells positively selected for CCR7 and excluded terminally differentiated effector memory CD45RA+ cells. Sequenced sample: naive CD8+ T cells sorted from blood. The receptor set was obtained from a man aged 18 to 30 in good health.

This chain joins TRBV7-8 and TRBJ2-3, with 11 bases lining up with TRBD2. Trimming cost V 5 bases and J 0 bases; bases outside gene matches: 10. The CDR3 is 18 amino acids. The germline V gene encodes CDR1 SGHVS and CDR2 FQNEAQ. The CDR3 loop reads CASSRTASGRTSTDTQYF. CDR3 nucleotides: TGTGCCAGCAGCCGGACGGCTAGCGGGAGGACGAGCACAGATACGCAGTATTTT.

The chain has TRBV5-6 and TRBJ1-2; D is undetermined. Trimming removed 2 bases at V and 4 bases at J, with 9 bases between. This CDR3 has 13 amino acids. Per the germline V gene, CDR1 is SGHDT and CDR2 is YYEEEE. The CDR3 loop is CASSFSAVYGYTF. CDR3 DNA sequence: TGTGCCAGCAGCTTCTCAGCGGTCTATGGCTACACCTTC.

Only one count was recorded for this clone. This chain joins TRBV7-8 and TRBJ2-7; 10 bases map to TRBD2. The CDR3 runs to 16 residues. Germline CDR1 and CDR2: SGHVS and FQNEAQ. Trimming took 4 bases from V and 0 from J; bases not matched to a gene: 6. The CDR3 here is CASSSPTSGFSYEQYF. CDR3 in DNA: TGTGCCAGCAGCTCACCGACTAGCGGGTTCTCCTACGAGCAGTACTTC.

The chain uses TRBV7-8 and TRBJ2-3; 14 bases map to TRBD2. Per the germline V gene, CDR1 is SGHVS and CDR2 is FQNEAQ. V lost 7 bases, J lost 3 bases, and 9 bases stayed unmatched. This CDR3 has 17 residues. The CDR3 DNA sequence: TGTGCCAGCACCCTAAGCGGACTAGCGGGGGGTACAGATACGCAGTATTTT. It is translated as CASTLSGLAGGTDTQYF.

The rearrangement links TRBV13 to TRBJ2-2, with 7 bases aligning to TRBD1. J gave up 6 bases and V 3 bases, and 7 bases lay outside the gene matches. Germline V gene sequence: CDR1 PRHDT, CDR2 FYEKMQ (reference sequence). The CDR3 is 15 amino acids. The CDR3 DNA reads TGTGCCAGCAGCTTCAGACAGGGTCCGGCCGGGGAGCTGTTTTTT. Its translation is CASSFRQGPAGELFF.

This clone was found once. The chain is built from TRBV6-1 and TRBJ2-2; tentatively, D is TRBD2 (5 bases). Germline V lookup: CDR1 MNHNS, CDR2 SASEGT. V was pared by 9 bases and J by 4 bases, with 18 bases between. The length of the CDR3 is 15 residues. The CDR3 here is CASDYTTLTTGELFF. The CDR3 DNA sequence: TGTGCCAGTGACTACACCACCTTGACCACCGGGGAGCTGTTTTTT.

V is TRBV4-1 and J is TRBJ1-2; possibly TRBD1 for D (6 bases). CDR3 length: 15 amino acids. CDR1 is MGHRA and CDR2 is YSYEKL in the germline V gene. V dropped 2 bases and J dropped 6 bases, with 16 bases sitting between them. In DNA form, the CDR3 reads TGCGCCAGCAGCCAATATTTAGAGGGGGGAAATGGCTACACCTTC. Protein sequence: CASSQYLEGGNGYTF.

V usage is TRBV9 and J usage is TRBJ1-1; weak D call: TRBD1 (5 bases). Germline CDR1 SGDLS, CDR2 YYNGEE. The V end was cut by 4 bases, the J end by 4 bases, with 14 bases between. The CDR3 totals 14 residues. CDR3: CASSSRGGPTEAFF. CDR3 DNA: TGTGCCAGCAGCTCCCGGGGGGGTCCCACTGAAGCTTTCTTT.

The chain couples TRBV15 to TRBJ1-5, with D perhaps matching TRBD1 (6 bases). Trimming removed 8 bases at V and 7 bases at J, with 24 bases between. Germline loops: CDR1 LNHNV, CDR2 YYDKDF (reference sequence). The CDR3 is 16 residues long. The CDR3 sequence is CATGLRWQGIGQPQHF. The CDR3 region has the DNA TGTGCCACCGGACTGCGATGGCAGGGGATAGGCCAGCCCCAGCATTTT.

The genes are TRBV19 and TRBJ1-4; D gene ambiguous. Trimming cost V 5 bases and J 4 bases, with 11 bases left between them. This CDR3 is built from 14 residues. The germline gives CDR1 LNHDA, CDR2 SQIVND (reference sequence). The CDR3 is CASSRGTLNEKLFF. The CDR3 region has the DNA TGTGCCAGTAGTCGCGGAACCCTTAATGAAAAACTGTTTTTT.